The next 23 T cell receptor beta chains were all read from a single sample in a study of control samples from healthy donors and cancer patients. Sequencing was performed with immunoSEQ multiplex PCR; in TCRdb, only in-frame clones are kept and a portion is missing. Counted here are about 100,000 clones, approximately 90% occurring once; the ten biggest clones make up approximately 8.4%. The specimen sequenced was blood. These receptors all stem from a man under 40 in good health.

The table lists this clone with a count of one. Written as DNA, the CDR3 is TGTGCCAGCAGCGTGACGGGTAACTATGGCTACACCTTC. It translates to CASSVTGNYGYTF. The rearrangement joins TRBV9 to TRBJ1-2, with unresolved D. The CDR3 is 13 amino acids. V was shortened by 2 bases and J by 1 base, with 6 bases between the two germline ends. Per the germline V gene, CDR1 is SGDLS and CDR2 is YYNGEE.

This clone was counted a few times. This chain links TRBV6-1 with TRBJ2-1; 10 bases map to TRBD2. CDR1 MNHNS and CDR2 SASEGT come from the germline V gene. The trim removed 0 bases at V and 7 bases at J, leaving 3 bases unmatched. The CDR3 is made up of 15 amino acids. CDR3 nucleotide sequence: TGTGCCAGCAGTGAAGCTAGCGGGGGGTTTAATGAGCAGTTCTTC. It yields the protein CASSEASGGFNEQFF.

This clone appeared a single time. V gene TRBV12-5 combines with J gene TRBJ1-2; D is unresolved. Looked up from germline, CDR1 is LGHNT and CDR2 is FRNRAP. The CDR3 has 17 residues. The V gene lost 0 bases and the J gene lost 0 bases, with 14 bases spanning the gap. The CDR3: CASGLVLPPRTNYGYTF. DNA of the CDR3: TGTGCTAGTGGTTTGGTACTGCCCCCCCGTACTAACTATGGCTACACCTTC.

The chain links TRBV7-8 to TRBJ1-5; TRBD1 agrees at 7 bases. CDR3 length: 15 amino acids. Germline loops: CDR1 SGHVS, CDR2 FQNEAQ. V lost 1 base and J lost 6; bases outside the gene matches: 6. The CDR3 DNA follows: TGTGCCAGCAGCTTAGTTCAGGGGGTAGGTCAGCCCCAGCATTTT. Encoded protein: CASSLVQGVGQPQHF.

This clone was seen more than once but under ten times. The chain joins TRBV7-9 to TRBJ2-1; no clear D. The CDR3 covers 15 residues. Germline V gives CDR1 SEHNR, CDR2 FQNEAQ (reference sequence). V lost 5 bases to trimming and J lost 0 bases, with 11 bases between them. DNA of the CDR3: TGTGCCAGCAGCCCAGTGGGGAACTCCTACAATGAGCAGTTCTTC. Amino acids: CASSPVGNSYNEQFF.

The V and J genes are TRBV30 and TRBJ1-5, with D perhaps matching TRBD1 (6 bases). Germline-derived CDR1 and CDR2 are GTSNPN and SVGIG (reference sequence). This CDR3 is 13 amino acids long. Trimming removed 5 bases from V and 6 bases from J, with 14 bases in between. CDR3 in DNA: TGTGCCTGGGGCAGACAGGAAAGTCAGCCCCAGCATTTT. Its translation is CAWGRQESQPQHF.

The chain recombines TRBV29-1 with TRBJ2-7; D call uncertain. CDR3 size: 13 residues. With 5 bases removed from V and 9 bases from J, the gap between germline ends came to 20 bases. Per the germline V gene, CDR1 is SQVTM and CDR2 is ANQGSEA. CDR3 DNA: TGCAGCGTTACCCCCCTAGATACGATGGGGCAGTACGTC. It specifies CSVTPLDTMGQYV.

The CDR3 sequence: CASRVPASGGVQYF. The CDR3 DNA sequence: TGTGCCAGCAGGGTTCCAGCTAGCGGAGGGGTCCAGTACTTC. This chain links TRBV7-2 with TRBJ2-5; TRBD2 matches at 7 bases. The germline CDR1 and CDR2 sequences are SGHTA and FQGNSA. With 6 bases clipped from V and 10 bases from J, the junction kept 14 bases outside the gene matches. The CDR3 is made up of 14 amino acids.

This clone has just one count. The rearrangement links TRBV30 to TRBJ1-6; 7 nucleotides match TRBD1. The V gene end was trimmed by 8 bases and the J gene end by 9 bases; junction bases not matched to a gene: 10. The CDR3 is made up of 13 amino acids. In germline, CDR1 is GTSNPN, CDR2 SVGIG (reference sequence). The CDR3: CAGQGGVASPLHF. In DNA form, the CDR3 reads TGTGCCGGACAAGGGGGCGTCGCTTCACCCCTCCACTTT.

V and J are TRBV27 and TRBJ2-2; a weak D match, TRBD2 (5 bases). CDR1 and CDR2 (germline): MNHEY, SMNVEV (reference sequence). The CDR3 length is 16 residues. V lost 0 bases to trimming and J lost 0 bases, with 8 bases between them. CDR3 coding DNA: TGTGCCAGCAGTTTATCGGCGGGCGCGAACACCGGGGAGCTGTTTTTT. Residues: CASSLSAGANTGELFF.

The rearrangement links TRBV5-5 to TRBJ1-1; D gene ambiguous. Germline V gene sequence: CDR1 SGHKS, CDR2 YYEKEE (reference sequence). The CDR3 is 13 residues long. Trimming left V 3 bases short and J 3 bases short, with 9 bases between. This CDR3 reads CASSSNSYTEAFF. The CDR3 region has the DNA TGTGCCAGCAGCTCCAACAGTTACACTGAAGCTTTCTTT.

The chain joins TRBV5-4 to TRBJ1-2; possibly TRBD1 for D (6 bases). Germline V lookup: CDR1 SGHNT, CDR2 YYREEE (reference sequence). The CDR3 runs to 14 residues. V lost 2 bases and J lost 8, with 16 bases in between. The CDR3 DNA follows: TGTGCCAGCAGCTTAGGGCTGATGAGGGGGGGCTACACCTTC. Translating gives CASSLGLMRGGYTF.

The chain links TRBV20-1 to TRBJ1-1, with D tentatively TRBD1 (5 bases). This CDR3 has 11 amino acids. CDR1 DFQATT and CDR2 SNEGSKA come from the germline V gene (reference sequence). V shed 2 bases and J shed 8 bases, with 9 bases lying between them. The CDR3 reads CSARWGLEAFF. The CDR3 region has the DNA TGCAGTGCTAGATGGGGACTGGAAGCTTTCTTT.

This clone was observed a few times. The chain joins TRBV6-1 to TRBJ1-5, with TRBD1 identical over 8 bases. The CDR3 loop spans 14 amino acids. CDR1 and CDR2 (germline): MNHNS, SASEGT. Losses at the gene ends were 3 bases for V and 7 bases for J; bases not matched to a gene: 5. CDR3 DNA: TGTGCCAGCAGTGATTCAGGGGGCAGGCAGCCCCAGCATTTT. Its protein product is CASSDSGGRQPQHF.

The chain links TRBV2 to TRBJ2-6, with 7 bases that match TRBD1. The CDR3 covers 17 residues. Trimming removed 10 bases from V and 1 base from J; junction bases left unmatched: 13. Germline CDR1 is SNHLY and CDR2 is FYNNEI. The CDR3 DNA sequence: TGTGCCACCTTGACCCCGGGACAGAGGTCTGGGGCCAACGTCCTGACTTTC. Translated, it gives CATLTPGQRSGANVLTF.

The CDR3 protein is CASSSRVGRGDTQYF. The CDR3 region has the DNA TGTGCCAGCAGCTCCCGGGTTGGACGAGGAGATACGCAGTATTTT. This chain uses TRBV7-8 with TRBJ2-3, with D hard to call. Trimming left V 4 bases short and J 5 bases short, with 16 bases between. Looked up from germline, CDR1 is SGHVS and CDR2 is FQNEAQ. The CDR3 covers 15 residues.

Only one count was recorded for this clone. The chain is built from TRBV24-1 and TRBJ2-3; D may correspond to TRBD1 or TRBD2 (5 bases each). The V and J ends lost 4 bases and 3 bases respectively, with 25 bases between them. Germline V CDR1 and CDR2: KGHDR, SFDVKD. CDR3 length: 19 amino acids. DNA of the CDR3: TGTGCCACCAGTGACTGGGGGTCAGGGTTCAGAATTGGGACAGATACGCAGTATTTT. It is translated as CATSDWGSGFRIGTDTQYF.

With regard to this clone: The junction shows a germline mismatch at one end, possibly a read error. Other DNA sequences in the same sample also yield this CDR3. The chain is built from TRBV6-5 and TRBJ1-6; D call uncertain. Germline values: CDR1 MNHEY, CDR2 SVGAGI. This CDR3 is built from 15 residues. CDR3 region: CASSYSGTLHSPLHF. The CDR3 nucleotides are TGTGCCAGCAGCTACTCGGGAACCTTACATTCACCCCTCCACTTT.

This chain connects TRBV4-1 to TRBJ1-2; the D gene is possibly TRBD1 (6 bases). CDR1 MGHRA and CDR2 YSYEKL come from the germline V gene. The CDR3 sequence is 14 residues long. With 4 bases removed from V and 7 bases from J, the gap between germline ends came to 16 bases. The CDR3 reads CASSPSGQFFGYTF. In DNA, the CDR3 is TGCGCCAGCAGCCCTTCAGGACAGTTCTTTGGCTACACCTTC.

V is TRBV28 and J is TRBJ2-1, with D perhaps matching TRBD2 (6 bases). This CDR3 comprises 13 residues. Germline V CDR1 and CDR2: MDHEN, SYDVKM. Trimming stripped 5 bases from V and 4 bases from J, with 9 bases between. The CDR3 DNA reads as TGTGCCAGCAGTCACCGGGGGTACAATGAGCAGTTCTTC. Protein product: CASSHRGYNEQFF.

The rearrangement links TRBV2 to TRBJ2-7, with D perhaps matching TRBD1 (6 bases). V gave up 10 bases and J gave up 4 bases, with 17 bases separating them. The germline gives CDR1 SNHLY, CDR2 FYNNEI. CDR3 length equals 13 residues. CDR3 nucleotide sequence: TGTGCCACCCAGGGGTACTCCTATTACGAGCAGTACGTC. Translating it yields CATQGYSYYEQYV.

The chain has TRBV11-3 and TRBJ2-2; D not resolved. This CDR3 comprises 13 residues. Trimming cost V 2 bases and J 2 bases, with 3 bases left between them. Germline-derived CDR1 and CDR2 are SGHNT and YENEEA. Here the CDR3 reads CASSLYNTGELFF. The DNA of the CDR3 is TGTGCCAGCAGCTTATATAACACCGGGGAGCTGTTTTTT.

V usage is TRBV4-2 and J usage is TRBJ2-5; TRBD2 might be the D (5 bases). The CDR3 loop spans 17 amino acids. Germline-derived CDR1 and CDR2 are LGHNA and YNFKEQ. V was cut by 1 base and J by 1 base, with 16 bases left in between. The CDR3 DNA sequence: TGTGCCAGCAGCCAAGGGATCAGTGGGCGGGTCCAAGAGACCCAGTACTTC. Translating gives CASSQGISGRVQETQYF.